These T cell receptor beta chains were read from a single sample in a study of CD4 T cells in relation to SARS-CoV-2 and coronaviruses. Produced via immunoSEQ multiplex PCR; TCRdb's table is partial and in-frame only. The data hold about 29,000 clones, with 76% observed a single time. The antigens these receptors bind are not known. Sequencing input: CD4+ T cells from PBMCs, cultured in vitro. Source of these receptors: a human donor in good health. The CDR3 runs from the conserved cysteine through the conserved F or W. Each record gives: J gene, V gene, clone size, CDR3 protein. Clone size, where shown, is once, few, many, or a class for clones that have expanded.

TRBJ2-7,TRBV3-1/TRBV3-2,few,CASSQTIGEGQYF
TRBJ2-1,TRBV12-3/TRBV12-4,.,CASSFAILNEQFF
TRBJ2-1,TRBV5-5,.,CASTPGQGKNNEQFF
TRBJ1-1,TRBV7-3,.,CASSLSGGRTEAFF
TRBJ2-3,TRBV7-2,.,CASSGPNIDTQYF
TRBJ2-3,TRBV18,.,CASSPGDSTDTQYF
TRBJ1-2,TRBV5-1,.,CASSLGQGSYGYTF
TRBJ2-6,TRBV19,.,CASSILLGTGPHLWANVLTF
TRBJ2-2,TRBV4-3,.,CASSQSRDTSTGELFF
TRBJ1-4,TRBV20-1,.,CSASRGTGPEKLFF
TRBJ1-2,TRBV4-1,.,CASSQPAGLGGYTF
TRBJ2-5,TRBV2,once,CARRTSGKETQYF
TRBJ2-7,TRBV6-2/TRBV6-3,.,CASSPGTSGTYEQYF
TRBJ2-3,TRBV19,.,CASSISREADTQYF
TRBJ1-1,TRBV5-6,few,CASSQTGGWSNTEAFF
TRBJ1-1,TRBV14,few,CASSSLLNTEAFF
TRBJ1-4,TRBV21-1,.,CASSKAAGGGRLGEKLFF
TRBJ1-5,TRBV9,few,CASSVVYWAGLQPQHF
TRBJ2-2,TRBV19,.,CASSNSRSGELFF
TRBJ2-7,TRBV10-3,few,CAISESNSYEQYF
TRBJ2-1,TRBV5-4,.,CASSPTRLAGFDEQFF
TRBJ2-5,TRBV6-1,.,CASSEGRLRGMYQETQYF
TRBJ1-4,TRBV27,few,CASSLSGATEKLFF
TRBJ2-1,TRBV7-2,.,CASSLDPSPHNEQFF
TRBJ2-2,TRBV4-3,.,CASSQGTAGGRTGELFF
TRBJ2-7,TRBV27,once,CASSSPPRGIYEQYF
TRBJ2-2,TRBV7-3,.,CASSLGQMYTGELFF
TRBJ2-7,TRBV14,.,CASSDRTSPISYEQYF
TRBJ2-3,TRBV20-1,.,CSASRLAGLDTQYF
TRBJ2-7,TRBV6-5,.,CASSRVQDSDDEQYF
TRBJ2-5,TRBV5-4,.,CASSPGQQETQYF
TRBJ1-5,TRBV3-1/TRBV3-2,.,CASSLGRTANQPQHF
TRBJ1-6,TRBV18,.,CASSQAQYNSPLHF
TRBJ1-6,TRBV5-8,.,CASSSRSNSPLHF
TRBJ2-2,TRBV28,medium-sized,CASSLGQYTGELFF
TRBJ2-7,TRBV27,.,CASSFSWNLGEQYF
TRBJ1-5,TRBV6-5,.,CASSTQGREGQPQHF
TRBJ1-1,TRBV7-2,.,CASSFGTVNTEAFF
TRBJ2-1,TRBV9,.,CASSPRGHGTSGRRDEQFF
TRBJ1-3,TRBV9,.,CASSVGRGQGAIDTIYF
TRBJ1-5,TRBV2,.,CASRSQGNQPQHF
TRBJ2-5,TRBV7-2,once,CASSLYSQETQYF
TRBJ1-5,TRBV19,few,CASTIPDRDNQPQHF
TRBJ2-3,TRBV5-1,.,CASSLGEALGTQYF